This T cell receptor beta chain was captured by sequencing in a study of cytomegalovirus exposure and HLA in healthy donors (dated by TCRdb to 2015 to 2018). Concerning the study at large: An earlier analysis of approximately 590 of the donors reported 250 to 300 Gb of sequence data and 117 million unique TCR beta sequences from around 200 million T cells. About 330 gigabases of sequencing data and around 80 million unique TCR sequences made up an early release that covered several hundred HLA-typed donors. Of the roughly 400 genotyped donors, approximately 80% were placed in the genetic ancestry cluster associated with self-reported Caucasian donors. The study was designed to test whether signatures of past pathogen exposure could be identified by cataloging public T cell receptors. Using immunosequencing, the study profiled T cell repertoires from 666 subjects and related those repertoires to cytomegalovirus serostatus. A separate validation cohort of 100 to 150 different subjects was used in addition to the roughly 720-subject first cohort. High-throughput TCR immunosequencing, statistical association of individual TCRs with disease status, and machine learning were combined to predict cytomegalovirus infection status. To study patterns of TCR occurrence, a later analysis re-analyzed previously published TCR beta repertoires from 600 to 750 donors and added high-resolution HLA genotyping. The later analysis used no new phenotypic data to find candidate immune exposures, relying instead on TCR beta sequences and their occurrence across donors. An earlier analysis of 587 of the donors applied high-throughput TCR beta sequencing to assess whether each TCR beta V gene segment acted as functional or pseudogenic. Donor age, sex, ethnicity and CMV serostatus were compiled together with the repertoire data. A later genetic analysis used genome-wide SNP genotypes for 398 of the 666 donors, treating that subset as a discovery cohort. Every repertoire in the discovery cohort had been generated on one and the same sequencing platform. Class I and class II HLA loci were covered by the typing at four-digit resolution. The number of typed donors differed by locus: about 620-640 for A, B, C, DRB1 and DQB1; 500 to 550 for DQA1; approximately 610 for DPA1; and about 450 for DPB1. Four to six DR-DQ haplotypes were handled as single units for association and clustering, since linkage in the cohort was strong. On average, 235,054 unique TCR beta nucleotide sequences were sequenced per donor among 300 to 500 genotyped donors of the cohort, with around 19% of those sequences being non-productive.

The library came from the immunoSEQ multiplex PCR assay. A mixture of 60 forward primers for TCR Vbeta segments and 13 reverse primers for TCR Jbeta segments was used in the multiplex PCR. The CDR3 region of rearranged TCR beta genes was amplified from genomic DNA by a multiplex PCR assay. Amplified TCR beta libraries were sequenced as 87-base-pair reads on the Illumina HiSeq System. The authors' analysis ran thus. In a later analysis, tens of millions of unique TCR beta chains were counted across the approximately 670 repertoires, and about 10 million of these chains were shared by at least two donors. Raw reads were error-corrected and collapsed into unique sequences with a nearest-neighbor algorithm that merged closely related sequences to remove PCR and sequencing errors. V, D and J gene segments were assigned by aligning CDR3 sequences to IMGT reference sequences. For a sequence to be retained, a match of at least six nucleotides to both a V gene segment and a J gene segment was required. A rearrangement counted as productive if the CDR3 had no stop codons and remained in frame with V and J, and every other rearrangement counted as non-productive. Following IMGT convention, CDR3 was defined as the stretch from the second conserved V-encoded cysteine to the conserved J-encoded phenylalanine. In an earlier analysis of just under 600 of the donors, sequences lacking an unambiguous match to a single V gene segment were excluded. In an earlier analysis of more than 500 of the donors, a V segment was called functional when productive rearrangements were above 56.7%, and segregating when the standard deviation between donors exceeded 5%. A statistical classification framework was built for diagnosing cytomegalovirus status from the catalog of TCR beta chain sequences. A later analysis assigned V and J genes by comparing TCR nucleotide sequences with IMGT/GENE-DB human TR gene sequences. Using the TCRdist pipeline, a later analysis assigned CDR3 sequences along with most-parsimonious VDJ recombination scenarios. In a later analysis, each TCR beta chain was defined by its CDR3 amino acid sequence together with its V-gene family, and reads lacking a unique V-gene family were excluded. In a later analysis, fewer than 650 highly shared, low-generation-probability nucleotide sequences were removed to address suspected cross-contamination and a sequencing artifact. In a later analysis, a clonal expansion index was calculated for each public chain from normalized within-repertoire ranks of inferred template counts. In a later analysis, generation probabilities were computed with a VDJ recombination model fitted to out-of-frame rearrangements, and the resulting probabilities were checked against IGoR. A later analysis scored TCR-TCR, TCR-HLA and TCR-CMV co-occurrence with hypergeometric tests, applying a repertoire-size bias correction to TCR pairs. A later analysis estimated false discovery rates by permuting HLA or CMV assignments 20 times. In a later analysis, co-occurring TCRs were grouped using DBSCAN, with TCRdist sequence similarity added in when clustering inside HLA-allele-positive subsets. Co-occurrence clustering excluded repertoires with fewer than 30,000 or more than 120,000 public chains, plus five with anomalous nucleotide sharing. The source is immuneACCESS, and TCRdb retained only in-frame sequences with V and J called. Part of the clones is not carried over; for the studies checked, unresolved V genes explain less than half of this, and the remainder is unexplained. The V and J calls and clone size were taken over from that table, and D and trimming were inferred from the DNA. The sample's clone listing holds more than 110,000 clones. In total, the top ten clones hold approximately 2.6% of the sample.

The cohort consisted of some 670 healthy bone marrow donors. Cohort members were all nominally healthy when sampled, although unrecorded immune exposures were likely present. The donor was CMV seronegative and belonged to the group of approximately 320 seronegative cohort members. A peripheral blood sample was provided by each donor, and peripheral blood mononuclear cells were used for TCR beta sequencing. Genomic DNA was extracted from the blood cell samples with the Qiagen DNeasy Blood Extraction Kit. What the study reported, not specific to this receptor: Some IMGT-functional V segments, including TRBV6-2 and TRBV6-3, could not be told apart with the 87-base-pair reads, so those segments were excluded. Because HLA typing was unavailable for some donors at each locus, only the typed subset was used in association tests. In this cohort, only TCR beta chains were sequenced, and detectable features were limited by the absence of alpha or paired-chain data. In a later analysis, HLA-associated TCR beta chains showed more clonal expansion and lower generation probabilities than non-associated chains that were equally common. A few of the identified cytomegalovirus-associated TCR beta chains were confirmed in vitro to be specific for cytomegalovirus antigens. For the cohort, immune exposure information was limited to CMV serostatus. Correlated functional status among segregating V segments might be attributable to linkage disequilibrium, but an unknown experimental factor could not be ruled out. Sequencing depth was assumed to be roughly uniform across donors in the presence/absence analyses, though that assumption may not hold. Compared with the approximately 670-donor mean, donors in an Asian-associated ancestry cluster had fewer N-insertions in productive TCRs, according to a later genetic analysis. The study gave a list of some 150 TCR beta chains associated with cytomegalovirus. The sequencing pipeline was judged likely to have produced a cluster of highly shared sequence variants as a technical artifact. Because counts were too low, more than 15 rarely observed V segments, including chromosome 9 orphons, were left out of the earlier analysis of 587 of the donors. A further reported finding was that TCR beta sequences accurately predicted the HLA-A and HLA-B alleles for most subjects in the first cohort. In an earlier analysis of a few hundred of the donors, most TCR beta V segments were observed in productive rearrangements about 90% or about 30% of the time, broadly matching IMGT annotations. In a later analysis, some 17,000 TCR beta sequences were associated with specific HLA alleles at a false discovery rate of 0.05. Most CMV-associated TCR beta chains appeared to be HLA-restricted in a later analysis, and the HLA associations seemed to be driven largely by CMV exposure. A later genetic analysis associated a missense DCLRE1C variant with V-gene and J-gene trimming of TCR beta chains, and an independent cohort replicated the association. When HLA alleles, especially DR and DQ, strongly co-occurred, TCR associations were difficult to assign to individual alleles. While some public TCRs were present in many individuals, most TCR sequences turned up only very rarely across donors. According to a later analysis, parvovirus B19, influenza, CMV and Epstein-Barr virus appeared linked to several top co-occurrence clusters. It was suggested by the authors that the approach could potentially be generalized to other disease states and immunological phenotypes. A later analysis found that TCR association rates varied across HLA loci, with DRB1 alleles showing the most associated TCRs and HLA-C alleles the fewest. Cytomegalovirus status was reported to be diagnosed by the classifier with high specificity and sensitivity in both the original and validation cohorts.

The CDR3, cysteine through phenylalanine, is 12 amino acids long. The read is trimmed to its CDR3 DNA, 36 bases read in frame from base 1. From the germline V gene, CDR1 is SQVTM and CDR2 is ANQGSEA. V drops 6 bases and J drops 8 bases, leaving 16 bases in between. For this clone: Its antigen is unknown.

This TCR was sampled from a man aged 40-49 years in good health and CMV-seronegative. The sequencing input was PBMCs. The chain is made from TRBV29-1 and TRBJ1-2; a confident D gene designation cannot be given. The CDR3 region reads CSVPGPGGGYTF. In nucleotide form, the sequence is TGCAGCGTCCCAGGACCCGGCGGGGGCTACACCTTC.